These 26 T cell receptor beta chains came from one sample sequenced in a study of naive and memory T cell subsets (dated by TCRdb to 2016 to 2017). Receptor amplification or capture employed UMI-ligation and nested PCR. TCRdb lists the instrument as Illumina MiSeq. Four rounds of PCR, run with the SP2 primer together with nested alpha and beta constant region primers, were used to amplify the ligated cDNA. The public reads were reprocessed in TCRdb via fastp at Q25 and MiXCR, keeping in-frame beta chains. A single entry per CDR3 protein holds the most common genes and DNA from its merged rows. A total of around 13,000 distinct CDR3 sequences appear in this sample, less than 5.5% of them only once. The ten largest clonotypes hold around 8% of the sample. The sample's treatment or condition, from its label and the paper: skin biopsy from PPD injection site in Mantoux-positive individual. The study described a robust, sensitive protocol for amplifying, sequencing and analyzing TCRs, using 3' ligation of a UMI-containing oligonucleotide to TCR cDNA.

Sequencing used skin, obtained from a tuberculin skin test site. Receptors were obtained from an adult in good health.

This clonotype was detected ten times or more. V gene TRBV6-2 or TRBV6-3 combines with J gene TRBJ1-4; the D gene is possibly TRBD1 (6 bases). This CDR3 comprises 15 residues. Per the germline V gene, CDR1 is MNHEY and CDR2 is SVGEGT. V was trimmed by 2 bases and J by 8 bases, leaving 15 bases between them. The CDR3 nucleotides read TGTGCCAGCAGTTACGGGACACCGGCGTTCGAAAAACTGTTTTTT. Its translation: CASSYGTPAFEKLFF.

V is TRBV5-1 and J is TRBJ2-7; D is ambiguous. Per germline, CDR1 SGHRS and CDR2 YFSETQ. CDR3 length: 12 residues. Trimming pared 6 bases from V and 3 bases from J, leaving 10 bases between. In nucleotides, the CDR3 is TGCGCCAGCAATTTAGGAGACTACGAGCAGTACTTC. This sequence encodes CASNLGDYEQYF.

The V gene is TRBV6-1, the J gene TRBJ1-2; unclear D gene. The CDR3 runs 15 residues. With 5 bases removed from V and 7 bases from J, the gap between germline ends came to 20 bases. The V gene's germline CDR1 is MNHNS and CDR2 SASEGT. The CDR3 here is CASSLEVAAHSGYTF. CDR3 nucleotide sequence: TGTGCCAGCAGTCTGGAGGTCGCGGCACACTCTGGCTACACCTTC.

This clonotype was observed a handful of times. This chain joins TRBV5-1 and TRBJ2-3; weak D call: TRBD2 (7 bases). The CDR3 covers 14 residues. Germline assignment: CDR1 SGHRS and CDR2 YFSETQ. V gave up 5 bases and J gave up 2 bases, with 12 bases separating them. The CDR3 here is CASRAGDYTDTQYF. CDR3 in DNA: TGCGCCAGCAGGGCAGGGGACTACACAGATACGCAGTATTTT.

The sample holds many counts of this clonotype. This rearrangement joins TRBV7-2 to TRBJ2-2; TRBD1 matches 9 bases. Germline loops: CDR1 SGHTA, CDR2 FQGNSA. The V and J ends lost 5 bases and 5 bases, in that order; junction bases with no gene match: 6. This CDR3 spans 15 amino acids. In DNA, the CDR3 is TGTGCCAGCAGCCCCCGGACAGGGGCGACCGGGGAGCTGTTTTTT. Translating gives CASSPRTGATGELFF.

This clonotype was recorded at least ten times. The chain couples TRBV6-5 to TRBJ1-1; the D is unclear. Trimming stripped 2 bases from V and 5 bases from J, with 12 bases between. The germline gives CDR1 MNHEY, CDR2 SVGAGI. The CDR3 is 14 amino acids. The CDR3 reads CASSYTLMTTEAFF. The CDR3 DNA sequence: TGTGCCAGCAGTTACACCTTGATGACGACTGAAGCTTTCTTT.

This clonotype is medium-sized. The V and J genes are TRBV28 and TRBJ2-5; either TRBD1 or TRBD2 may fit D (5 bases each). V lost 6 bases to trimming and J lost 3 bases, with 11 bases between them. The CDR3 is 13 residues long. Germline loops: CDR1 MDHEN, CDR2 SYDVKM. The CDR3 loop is CASRGTIEETQYF. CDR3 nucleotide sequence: TGTGCCAGCAGAGGGACCATAGAAGAGACCCAGTACTTC.

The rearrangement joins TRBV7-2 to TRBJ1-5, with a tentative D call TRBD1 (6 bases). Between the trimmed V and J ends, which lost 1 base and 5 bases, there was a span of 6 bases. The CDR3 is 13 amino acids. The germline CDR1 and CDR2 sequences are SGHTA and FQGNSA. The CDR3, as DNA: TGTGCCAGCAGCTTAGAGGGGGATCAGCCCCAGCATTTT. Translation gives CASSLEGDQPQHF.

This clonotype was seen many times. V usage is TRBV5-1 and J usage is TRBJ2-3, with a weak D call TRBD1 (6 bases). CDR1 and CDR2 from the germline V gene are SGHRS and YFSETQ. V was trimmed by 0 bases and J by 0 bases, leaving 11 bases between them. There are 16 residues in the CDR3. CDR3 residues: CASSLATGPSTDTQYF. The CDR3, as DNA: TGCGCCAGCAGCTTGGCCACAGGGCCCAGCACAGATACGCAGTATTTT.

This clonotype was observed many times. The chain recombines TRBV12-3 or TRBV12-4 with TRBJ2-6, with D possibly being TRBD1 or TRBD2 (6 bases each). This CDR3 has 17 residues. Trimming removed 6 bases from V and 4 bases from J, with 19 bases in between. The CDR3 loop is CASRYRTSGAGANVLTF. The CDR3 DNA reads TGTGCCAGCAGGTACCGTACTTCGGGGGCCGGGGCCAACGTCCTGACTTTC.

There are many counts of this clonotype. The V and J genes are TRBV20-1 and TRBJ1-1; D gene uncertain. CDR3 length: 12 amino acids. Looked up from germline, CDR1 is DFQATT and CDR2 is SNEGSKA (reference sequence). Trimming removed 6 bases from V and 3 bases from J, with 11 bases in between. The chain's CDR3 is CSAFFRDTEAFF. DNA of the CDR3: TGCAGTGCCTTCTTCCGAGACACTGAAGCTTTCTTT.

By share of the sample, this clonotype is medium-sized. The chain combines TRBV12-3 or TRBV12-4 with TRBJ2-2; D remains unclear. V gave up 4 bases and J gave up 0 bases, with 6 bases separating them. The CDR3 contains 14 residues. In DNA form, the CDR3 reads TGTGCCAGCAGTTCCGAGCCGAACACCGGGGAGCTGTTTTTT. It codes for CASSSEPNTGELFF.

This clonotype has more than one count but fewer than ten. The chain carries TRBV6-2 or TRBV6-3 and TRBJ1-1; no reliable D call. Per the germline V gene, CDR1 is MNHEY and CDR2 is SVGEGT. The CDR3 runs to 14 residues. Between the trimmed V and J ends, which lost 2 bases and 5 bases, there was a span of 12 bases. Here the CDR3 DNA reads TGTGCCAGCAGTTACGAGCCGGCCGGGACTGAAGCTTTCTTT. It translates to CASSYEPAGTEAFF.

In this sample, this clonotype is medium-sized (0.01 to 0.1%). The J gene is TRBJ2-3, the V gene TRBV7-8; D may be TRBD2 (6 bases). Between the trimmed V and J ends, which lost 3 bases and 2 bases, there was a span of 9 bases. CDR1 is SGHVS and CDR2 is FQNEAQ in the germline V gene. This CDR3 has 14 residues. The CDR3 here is CASSFTSYTDTQYF. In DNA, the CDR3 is TGTGCCAGCAGCTTCACTAGCTACACAGATACGCAGTATTTT.

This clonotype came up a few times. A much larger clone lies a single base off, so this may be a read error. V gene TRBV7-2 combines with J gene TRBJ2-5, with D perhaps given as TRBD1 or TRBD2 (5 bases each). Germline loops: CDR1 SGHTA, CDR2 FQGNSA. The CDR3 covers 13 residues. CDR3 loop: CVSSLAGAETQYF. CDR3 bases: TGTGTCAGCAGCTTAGCCGGGGCAGAGACCCAGTACTTC.

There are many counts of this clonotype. DNA of the CDR3: TGTGCCAGCAGTGAGGTAGAGGGCACTGAAGCTTTCTTT. This encodes CASSEVEGTEAFF. The chain is built from TRBV2 and TRBJ1-1; the D is unclear. This CDR3 spans 13 amino acids. CDR1 SNHLY and CDR2 FYNNEI come from the germline V gene. The V and J ends lost 3 bases and 4 bases respectively, with 9 bases between them.

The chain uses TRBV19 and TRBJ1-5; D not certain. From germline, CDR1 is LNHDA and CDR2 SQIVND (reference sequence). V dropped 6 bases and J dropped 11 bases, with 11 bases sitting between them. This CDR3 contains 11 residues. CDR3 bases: TGTGCCAGTAGCGCCGGGTGGGCCCAGCATTTT. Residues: CASSAGWAQHF.

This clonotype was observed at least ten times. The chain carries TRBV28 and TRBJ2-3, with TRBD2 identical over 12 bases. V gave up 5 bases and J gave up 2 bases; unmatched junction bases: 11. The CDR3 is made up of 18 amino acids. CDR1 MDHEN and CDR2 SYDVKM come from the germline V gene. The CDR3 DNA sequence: TGTGCCAGCAGTGGACTAGCGGGGTCCTGGAAAAACACAGATACGCAGTATTTT. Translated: CASSGLAGSWKNTDTQYF.

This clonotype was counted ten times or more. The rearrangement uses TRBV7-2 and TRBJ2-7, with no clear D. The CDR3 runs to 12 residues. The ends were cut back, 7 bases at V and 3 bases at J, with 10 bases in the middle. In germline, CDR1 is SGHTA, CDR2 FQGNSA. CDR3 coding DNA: TGTGCCAGCACATCGTGGGGCTACGAGCAGTACTTC. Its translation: CASTSWGYEQYF.

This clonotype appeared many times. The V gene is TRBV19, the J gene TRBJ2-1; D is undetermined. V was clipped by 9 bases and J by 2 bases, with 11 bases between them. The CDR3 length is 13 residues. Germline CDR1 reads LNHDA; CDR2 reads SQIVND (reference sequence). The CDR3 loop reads CASSTDPYNEQFF. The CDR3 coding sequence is TGTGCCAGCTCCACGGACCCCTACAATGAGCAGTTCTTC.

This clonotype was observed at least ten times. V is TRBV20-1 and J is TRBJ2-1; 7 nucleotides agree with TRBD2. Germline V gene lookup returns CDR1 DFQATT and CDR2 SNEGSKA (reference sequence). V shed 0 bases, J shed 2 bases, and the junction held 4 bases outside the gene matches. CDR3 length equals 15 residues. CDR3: CSAREGLAAYNEQFF. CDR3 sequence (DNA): TGCAGTGCTAGAGAAGGGCTAGCGGCCTACAATGAGCAGTTCTTC.

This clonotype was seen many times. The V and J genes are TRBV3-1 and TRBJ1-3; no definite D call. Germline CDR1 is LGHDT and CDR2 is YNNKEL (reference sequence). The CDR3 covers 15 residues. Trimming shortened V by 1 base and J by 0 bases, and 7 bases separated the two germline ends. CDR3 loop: CASSQGHRSGNTIYF. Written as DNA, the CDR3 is TGTGCCAGCAGCCAAGGCCACCGCTCTGGAAACACCATATATTTT.

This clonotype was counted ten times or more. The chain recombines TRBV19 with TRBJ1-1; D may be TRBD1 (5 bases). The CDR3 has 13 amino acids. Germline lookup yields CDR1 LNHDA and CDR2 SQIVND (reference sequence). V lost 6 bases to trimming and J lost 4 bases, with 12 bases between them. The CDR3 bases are TGTGCCAGTAGCCTACAGAGGGGCACTGAAGCTTTCTTT. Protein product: CASSLQRGTEAFF.

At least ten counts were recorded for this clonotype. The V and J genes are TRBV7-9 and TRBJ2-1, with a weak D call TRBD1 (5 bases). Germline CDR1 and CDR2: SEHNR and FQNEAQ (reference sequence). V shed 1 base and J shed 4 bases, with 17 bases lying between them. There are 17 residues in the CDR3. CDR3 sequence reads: CASSLVVDTYLYNEQFF. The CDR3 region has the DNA TGTGCCAGCAGCTTAGTGGTGGACACCTACCTATACAATGAGCAGTTCTTC.

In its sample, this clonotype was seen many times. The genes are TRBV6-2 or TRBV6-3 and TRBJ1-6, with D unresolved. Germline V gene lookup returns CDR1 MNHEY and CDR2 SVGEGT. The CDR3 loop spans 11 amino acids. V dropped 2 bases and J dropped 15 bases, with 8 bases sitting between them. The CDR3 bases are TGTGCCAGCAGTTACCTCACATTCCTCCACTTT. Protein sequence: CASSYLTFLHF.

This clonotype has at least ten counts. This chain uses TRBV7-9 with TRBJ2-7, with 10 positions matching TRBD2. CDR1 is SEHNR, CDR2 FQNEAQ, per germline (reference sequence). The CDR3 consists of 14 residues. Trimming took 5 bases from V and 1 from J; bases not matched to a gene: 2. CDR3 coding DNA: TGTGCCAGCAGCCGGACTAGCGGATCCTACGAGCAGTACTTC. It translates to CASSRTSGSYEQYF.